This T cell receptor (beta chain) was obtained from a study of cytomegalovirus exposure and HLA in healthy donors. PCR involved 60 Vbeta and 13 Jbeta primers. The table came from immunoSEQ multiplex PCR; TCRdb's copy has only in-frame clones and leaves some out. The table includes some 180,000 clones, roughly 8.7% detected once. The germline CDR1 and CDR2 sequences are SGHAT and FQNNGV. CDR3 size: 17 residues. Points from the study as a whole: In an earlier analysis, most TCR beta V segments were productive about 87% or about 30% of the time. TCR beta chains numbering 150 to 200 were designated cytomegalovirus-associated. Sequences of the TCR beta chain were said to predict the HLA-A and HLA-B alleles of most subjects accurately.

In the case of this clone: The antigen is undetermined.

This clonotype was obtained from a woman aged 30 to 39 in good health and CMV-seropositive. V gene TRBV11-2 combines with J gene TRBJ2-5; 10 bases line up with TRBD2. Near its end, the DNA agrees better with TRBJ2-7, so the J call may be wrong. The sample was PBMCs. CDR3 sequence: CASSLGSSSGRIYEQYF. CDR3 bases: TGTGCCAGCAGCTTAGGGTCTAGTAGCGGGAGGATTTACGAGCAGTACTTC.